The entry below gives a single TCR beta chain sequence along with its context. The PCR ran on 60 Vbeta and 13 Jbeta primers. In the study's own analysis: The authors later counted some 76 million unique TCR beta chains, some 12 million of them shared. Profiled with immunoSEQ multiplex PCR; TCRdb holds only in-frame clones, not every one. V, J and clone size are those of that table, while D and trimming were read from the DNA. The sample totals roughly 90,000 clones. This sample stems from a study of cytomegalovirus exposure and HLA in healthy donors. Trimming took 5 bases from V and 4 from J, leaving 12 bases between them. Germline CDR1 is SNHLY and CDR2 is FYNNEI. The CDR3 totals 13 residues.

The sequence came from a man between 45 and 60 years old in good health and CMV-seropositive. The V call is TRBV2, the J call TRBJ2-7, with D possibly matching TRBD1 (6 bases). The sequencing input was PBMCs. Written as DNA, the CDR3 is TGTGCCAGCAGTAGACAGGCTAGATACGAGCAGTACTTC. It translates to CASSRQARYEQYF.